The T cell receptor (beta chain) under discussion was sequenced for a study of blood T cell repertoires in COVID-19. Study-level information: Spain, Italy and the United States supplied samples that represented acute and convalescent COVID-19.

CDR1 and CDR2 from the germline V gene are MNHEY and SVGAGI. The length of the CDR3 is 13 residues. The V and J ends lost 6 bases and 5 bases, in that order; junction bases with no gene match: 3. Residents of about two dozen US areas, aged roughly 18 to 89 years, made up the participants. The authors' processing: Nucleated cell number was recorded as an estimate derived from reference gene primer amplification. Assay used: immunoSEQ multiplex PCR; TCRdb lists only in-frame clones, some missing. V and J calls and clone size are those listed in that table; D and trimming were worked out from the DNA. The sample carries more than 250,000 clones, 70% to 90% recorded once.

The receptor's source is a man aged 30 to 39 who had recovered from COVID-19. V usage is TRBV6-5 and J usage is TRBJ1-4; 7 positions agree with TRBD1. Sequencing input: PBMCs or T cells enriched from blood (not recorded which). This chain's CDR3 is CASRGQLNEKLFF. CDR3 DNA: TGTGCCAGCAGGGGACAGTTGAATGAAAAACTGTTTTTT.